This entry lists 29 T cell receptor beta chains sequenced from one sample in a study of cytomegalovirus exposure and HLA in healthy donors. Both 60 Vbeta primers and 13 Jbeta primers went into the PCR. TCRdb's table, derived via immunoSEQ multiplex PCR, lists solely in-frame clones and lacks some. Among 230,000 or so clones listed, around nine tenths were seen once. The sample consisted of PBMCs. Receptors originate from a girl aged 2 to 9 in good health and CMV-seronegative.

CDR3 protein: CASSLGGAGGLPYEQYF. DNA of the CDR3: TGTGCCAGCAGCTTAGGCGGAGCGGGAGGCCTACCCTACGAGCAGTACTTC. The rearrangement links TRBV7-2 to TRBJ2-7; TRBD2 matches 9 bases. With V trimmed by 1 base and J by 2 bases, 9 bases remained unmatched. The CDR3 is made up of 17 amino acids. The germline CDR1 and CDR2 sequences are SGHTA and FQGNSA.

The chain recombines TRBV5-1 with TRBJ2-6; 7 bases are a match to TRBD1. Germline loops: CDR1 SGHRS, CDR2 YFSETQ. The CDR3 has 19 residues. The V gene end was trimmed by 0 bases and the J gene end by 0 bases; junction bases not matched to a gene: 9. CDR3 bases: TGCGCCAGCAGCTTGGGGGTCGGGACAGCGACCTCTGGGGCCAACGTCCTGACTTTC. Protein product: CASSLGVGTATSGANVLTF. The complete variable domain, with remaining parts taken from reference TRBV5-1 and TRBJ2-6, reads KAGVTQTPRYLIKTRGQQVTLSCSPISGHRSVSWYQQTPGQGLQFLFEYFSETQRNKGNFPGRFSGRQFSNSRSEMNVSTLELGDSALYLCASSLGVGTATSGANVLTFGAGSRLTVL.

On this clone: The sample contains more than one DNA sequence encoding this CDR3. The chain employs TRBV9 and TRBJ1-2; possible D gene TRBD1, 5 bases. Trimming pared 3 bases from V and 8 bases from J, leaving 14 bases between. The CDR3 totals 13 residues. Germline V gene lookup returns CDR1 SGDLS and CDR2 YYNGEE. CDR3 in DNA: TGTGCCAGCAGCGCAAGGCAGGGAAGGGGCTACACCTTC. It codes for CASSARQGRGYTF.

The genes are TRBV10-2 and TRBJ1-5, with D possibly TRBD1 on 5 matching bases. Trimming took 4 bases from V and 2 from J, leaving 9 bases between them. From germline, CDR1 is WSHSY and CDR2 SAAADI. The CDR3 totals 14 residues. The CDR3: CASSVDRRNQPQHF. The DNA for the CDR3 is TGCGCCAGCAGTGTTGACAGACGCAATCAGCCCCAGCATTTT.

This rearrangement joins TRBV19 to TRBJ2-2; TRBD2 matches 8 bases. J was trimmed by 2 bases and V by 3 bases; bases with no gene match: 5. From germline, CDR1 is LNHDA and CDR2 SQIVND (reference sequence). The length of the CDR3 is 16 residues. As DNA, the CDR3 is TGTGCCAGTAGTATTGCCGGGACTAGAAACACCGGGGAGCTGTTTTTT. Translation gives CASSIAGTRNTGELFF.

A word on this clone: Other DNA sequences from this sample encode an identical CDR3 as well. The chain has TRBV2 and TRBJ2-2; D might be TRBD2 (6 bases). The CDR3 extends over 15 amino acids. V dropped 5 bases and J dropped 4 bases, with 14 bases sitting between them. CDR1 and CDR2 from the germline V gene are SNHLY and FYNNEI. The CDR3 reads CASSPGLGGTGELFF. As DNA, the CDR3 is TGTGCCAGCAGTCCCGGGCTGGGGGGCACCGGGGAGCTGTTTTTT. Full variable domain (rest looked up from reference TRBV2 and TRBJ2-2): EPEVTQTPSHQVTQMGQEVILRCVPISNHLYFYWYRQILGQKVEFLVSFYNNEISEKSEIFDDQFSVERPDGSNFTLKIRSTKLEDSAMYFCASSPGLGGTGELFFGEGSRLTVL.

The V gene is TRBV19, the J gene TRBJ1-4; 7 bases map to TRBD1. Germline V gene lookup returns CDR1 LNHDA and CDR2 SQIVND (reference sequence). V lost 5 bases to trimming and J lost 4 bases; unmatched junction nucleotides: 10. This CDR3 has 16 residues. The CDR3 nucleotides are TGTGCCAGTAGTTCGCAGGGGGGCTGGGGTAATGAAAAACTGTTTTTT. Translated: CASSSQGGWGNEKLFF.

The gene calls are TRBV13 and TRBJ2-1, with 9 bases lining up with TRBD1. This CDR3 region has 16 residues. Per the germline V gene, CDR1 is PRHDT and CDR2 is FYEKMQ (reference sequence). J gave up 8 bases and V 4 bases, and 12 bases lay outside the gene matches. CDR3 residues: CASSSLRDRVMHEQFF. The CDR3 DNA sequence: TGTGCCAGCAGCTCCCTCCGGGACAGGGTTATGCATGAGCAGTTCTTC.

This chain uses TRBV29-1 with TRBJ2-1; 9 bases fit TRBD1. The CDR3 is made up of 13 amino acids. Looked up from germline, CDR1 is SQVTM and CDR2 is ANQGSEA. J lost 7 bases, V lost 7 bases, and 8 bases had no gene match. The CDR3 loop is CSARTGDGNEQFF. The DNA for the CDR3 is TGCAGCGCCCGGACAGGGGATGGTAATGAGCAGTTCTTC.

This rearrangement joins TRBV5-5 to TRBJ2-4; 7 nucleotides agree with TRBD2. V lost 1 base and J lost 4; bases outside the gene matches: 11. This CDR3 is 17 amino acids long. Germline CDR1 reads SGHKS; CDR2 reads YYEKEE (reference sequence). The CDR3: CASSLFFPGREKNIQYF. The CDR3 nucleotides are TGTGCCAGCAGCTTGTTTTTCCCAGGGAGGGAGAAAAACATTCAGTACTTC.

This clone was counted only a few times. The gene calls are TRBV20-1 and TRBJ2-1, with no clear D. This CDR3 comprises 10 residues. V was trimmed by 6 bases and J by 4 bases, leaving 4 bases between them. Germline CDR1 reads DFQATT; CDR2 reads SNEGSKA (reference sequence). In nucleotides, the CDR3 is TGCAGTGCGCAGTACAATGAGCAGTTCTTC. Translation: CSAQYNEQFF.

The genes are TRBV18 and TRBJ1-1; no firm D call. Germline CDR1 reads KGHSH; CDR2 reads LQKENI. Trimming left V 3 bases short and J 8 bases short, with 10 bases between. This CDR3 comprises 12 residues. The CDR3 spells CASSPGVVEAFF. In DNA form, the CDR3 reads TGTGCCAGCTCACCTGGAGTAGTAGAAGCTTTCTTT.

This clone was seen a few times. The V and J genes are TRBV5-4 and TRBJ2-7, with 13 bases aligning to TRBD2. The CDR3 is 16 amino acids. Trimming cost V 2 bases and J 2 bases; bases outside gene matches: 4. Germline-derived CDR1 and CDR2 are SGHNT and YYREEE (reference sequence). CDR3 in DNA: TGTGCCAGCAGCTTACGACTAGCGGGAGGCCCCTACGAGCAGTACTTC. It is translated as CASSLRLAGGPYEQYF.

The chain combines TRBV7-9 with TRBJ2-7, with 13 bases identical to TRBD2. J gave up 2 bases and V 4 bases, and 5 bases lay outside the gene matches. Germline-derived CDR1 and CDR2 are SEHNR and FQNEAQ (reference sequence). This CDR3 has 16 residues. In nucleotides, the CDR3 is TGTGCCAGCAGCTCGTATGGGACTAGCGGGACCTACGAGCAGTACTTC. Amino acids: CASSSYGTSGTYEQYF. The full variable domain, rest sourced from reference TRBV7-9 and TRBJ2-7, is DTGVSQNPRHKITKRGQNVTFRCDPISEHNRLYWYRQTLGQGPEFLTYFQNEAQLEKSRLLSDRFSAERPKGSFSTLEIQRTEQGDSAMYLCASSSYGTSGTYEQYFGPGTRLTVT.

The chain uses TRBV5-4 and TRBJ2-1; 9 bases are shared with TRBD2. The V and J ends lost 0 bases and 2 bases, in that order; junction bases with no gene match: 6. The CDR3 totals 17 residues. CDR1 is SGHNT and CDR2 is YYREEE in the germline V gene (reference sequence). The CDR3 nucleotides read TGTGCCAGCAGCTTGGAAGGATCTAGCGGGACCTACAATGAGCAGTTCTTC. It translates to CASSLEGSSGTYNEQFF.

This clone appeared a single time. This rearrangement joins TRBV10-3 to TRBJ2-5, with TRBD2 matching over 9 bases. The CDR3 loop spans 17 amino acids. J gave up 4 bases and V 5 bases, and 14 bases lay outside the gene matches. Germline-derived CDR1 and CDR2 are ENHRY and SYGVKD. The CDR3 region is CAISQTPSGSGRETQYF. In DNA, the CDR3 is TGTGCCATCAGTCAAACCCCCTCGGGTAGCGGGAGAGAGACCCAGTACTTC.

This rearrangement joins TRBV5-1 to TRBJ2-1, with D possibly matching TRBD2 (5 bases). Trimming cost V 2 bases and J 5 bases, with 17 bases left between them. CDR3 length: 16 amino acids. Germline lookup yields CDR1 SGHRS and CDR2 YFSETQ. The CDR3 sequence: CASSFSPGSANNEQFF. The CDR3, as DNA: TGCGCCAGCAGCTTTTCGCCGGGGTCCGCGAACAATGAGCAGTTCTTC.

The chain combines TRBV6-1 with TRBJ1-5; possibly TRBD1 for D (6 bases). The CDR3 is 14 amino acids. The V end was cut by 4 bases, the J end by 7 bases, with 14 bases between. The V gene's germline CDR1 is MNHNS and CDR2 SASEGT. The CDR3 nucleotides are TGTGCCAGCAGTGCGTCAACAGGGCACCAGCCCCAGCATTTT. This translates into CASSASTGHQPQHF.

CDR3 bases: TGTGCCAGCTCAGCCGACAGGGTAGGGCAGTACTTC. This encodes CASSADRVGQYF. The chain recombines TRBV18 with TRBJ2-7; 7 bases align to TRBD1. There are 12 residues in the CDR3. Germline CDR1 and CDR2: KGHSH and LQKENI. Unmatched junction bases numbered 7, after V lost 5 bases and J lost 9 bases.

In this sample, this clone turned up once. The genes are TRBV2 and TRBJ2-5, with 10 positions matching TRBD2. This CDR3 has 14 residues. Germline values: CDR1 SNHLY, CDR2 FYNNEI. The junction had 7 bases not matched to a gene; V was cut back by 7 bases and J by 5 bases. The CDR3 coding sequence is TGTGCCAGCATCCAGCGGGGGGGCCGGGAGACCCAGTACTTC. This sequence encodes CASIQRGGRETQYF.

CDR3 sequence: CASSTRTGYEKLFF. CDR3 nucleotides: TGTGCCAGCAGCACGCGGACAGGGTACGAAAAACTGTTTTTT. The chain couples TRBV7-6 to TRBJ1-4, with 8 bases identical to TRBD1. The junction had 7 bases not matched to a gene; V was cut back by 5 bases and J by 8 bases. The CDR3 is made up of 14 amino acids. Germline loops: CDR1 SGHVS, CDR2 FNYEAQ.

This clone has just a few counts. The CDR3 coding sequence is TGTGCCAGCGGGGGCCAAGTTAGCAATCAGCCCCAGCATTTT. This sequence encodes CASGGQVSNQPQHF. The chain couples TRBV6-1 to TRBJ1-5; tentative D call: TRBD1 (6 bases). Germline loops: CDR1 MNHNS, CDR2 SASEGT. V was trimmed by 8 bases and J by 0 bases, leaving 11 bases between them. This CDR3 has 14 amino acids.

The chain's CDR3 is CASMTAGANVLTF. CDR3 in DNA: TGTGCCAGTATGACTGCTGGGGCCAACGTCCTGACTTTC. The chain has TRBV19 and TRBJ2-6; D remains ambiguous. CDR3 length: 13 amino acids. The germline V and J ends were trimmed by 7 bases and 2 bases, with 6 bases remaining between them. Germline CDR1 LNHDA, CDR2 SQIVND (reference sequence). Filled out from reference TRBV19 and TRBJ2-6, the complete variable domain reads DGGITQSPKYLFRKEGQNVTLSCEQNLNHDAMYWYRQDPGQGLRLIYYSQIVNDFQKGDIAEGYSVSREKKESFPLTVTSAQKNPTAFYLCASMTAGANVLTFGAGSRLTVL.

This sequence joins TRBV2 and TRBJ2-7, with D perhaps matching TRBD1 (5 bases). Trimming pared 6 bases from V and 3 bases from J, leaving 21 bases between. The CDR3 extends over 16 amino acids. CDR1 is SNHLY and CDR2 is FYNNEI in the germline V gene. The CDR3 region has the DNA TGTGCCAGCAGCCCGACCCCGTCCAGGGTGCTCTACGAGCAGTACTTC. Its protein is CASSPTPSRVLYEQYF.

V and J are TRBV30 and TRBJ1-4; D may be TRBD1 (5 bases). V shed 1 base and J shed 2 bases, with 23 bases lying between them. The CDR3 totals 19 residues. Germline V gene sequence: CDR1 GTSNPN, CDR2 SVGIG (reference sequence). The CDR3 DNA is TGTGCCTGGAGTGGGGGGTCGATGATCGTCGGAGGGACTAATGAAAAACTGTTTTTT. Protein sequence: CAWSGGSMIVGGTNEKLFF.

The chain is built from TRBV6-5 and TRBJ2-2; tentatively, D is TRBD1 (5 bases). CDR1 and CDR2 (germline): MNHEY, SVGAGI. CDR3 length: 11 amino acids. V was shortened by 11 bases and J by 4 bases, with 8 bases between the two germline ends. The DNA for the CDR3 is TGTGCCTCAGGGTTCACCGGGGAGCTGTTTTTT. Translated, it gives CASGFTGELFF.

The J gene is TRBJ2-2, the V gene TRBV28; 12 bases are a match to TRBD1. The CDR3 runs to 16 residues. After removal of 5 bases from V and 7 bases from J, the junction contained 8 bases not matched to a gene. Germline CDR1 reads MDHEN; CDR2 reads SYDVKM. CDR3: CASSLPGQGAVGELFF. CDR3 nucleotides: TGTGCCAGCAGTCTTCCGGGACAGGGGGCGGTCGGGGAGCTGTTTTTT.

This chain connects TRBV6-6 to TRBJ1-6; 11 nucleotides agree with TRBD1. CDR1 and CDR2 from the germline V gene are MNHNY and SVGAGI (reference sequence). There are 14 residues in the CDR3. V shed 11 bases and J 9 bases; nucleotides not matched to a gene: 9. DNA of the CDR3: TGTGCCGCGGTGGGGACAGGGGGTATTTCACCCCTCCACTTT. It is translated as CAAVGTGGISPLHF.

The V gene is TRBV10-1, the J gene TRBJ2-1; D perhaps matches TRBD2 (5 bases). The CDR3 loop spans 14 amino acids. Looked up from germline, CDR1 is WNHNN and CDR2 is SYGVQD (reference sequence). With 6 bases removed from V and 4 bases from J, the gap between germline ends came to 13 bases. In DNA, the CDR3 is TGCGCCAGCAGCTTAGCGCAGGATTACAATGAGCAGTTCTTC. Translating it yields CASSLAQDYNEQFF.